This T cell receptor beta chain was recovered during a study of cytomegalovirus exposure and HLA in healthy donors. For the study at large: Earlier, approximately 110 million unique TCR beta sequences were recovered from about 179 million T cells by an analysis.

The germline CDR1 and CDR2 sequences are MNHEY and SVGAGI. The CDR3 spans 14 residues. The V end was cut by 5 bases, the J end by 5 bases, with 16 bases between. This clone has a handful of counts. The antigen remains undetermined. Study results and caveats: Reportedly, a later analysis found an Asian-associated ancestry cluster had fewer N-insertions than the approximately 670-donor mean. In vitro testing confirmed three CMV-associated chains as specific for CMV antigens. A later analysis found most CMV-associated TCR beta chains apparently HLA-restricted.

In the PCR, 60 Vbeta and 13 Jbeta primers were used. The method was immunoSEQ multiplex PCR; TCRdb's version includes in-frame clones alone and lacks a portion of them. The repertoire consists of roughly 150,000 clones, with approximately 68% occurring once and the leading ten covering 3.5% to 5%. The sample was PBMCs. The receptor was isolated from a man aged 55 to 70 in good health and CMV-seronegative. The chain recombines TRBV6-5 with TRBJ2-7; the D gene is possibly TRBD2 (6 bases). The CDR3: CASSQTRGPDEQYF. The CDR3 DNA follows: TGTGCCAGCAGTCAGACTAGAGGGCCCGACGAGCAGTACTTC.